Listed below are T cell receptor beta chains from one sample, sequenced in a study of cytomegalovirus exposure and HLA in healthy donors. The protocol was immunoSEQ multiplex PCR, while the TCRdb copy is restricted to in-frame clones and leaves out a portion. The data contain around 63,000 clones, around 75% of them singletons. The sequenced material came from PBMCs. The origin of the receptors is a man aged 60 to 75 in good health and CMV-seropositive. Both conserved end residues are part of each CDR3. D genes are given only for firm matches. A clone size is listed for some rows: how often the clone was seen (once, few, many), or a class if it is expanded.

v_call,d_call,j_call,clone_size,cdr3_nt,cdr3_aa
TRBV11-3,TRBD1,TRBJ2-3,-,TGTGCCAGCAGCCTTGTAAGGGACAGGGCCCCAGATACGCAGTATTTT,CASSLVRDRAPDTQYF
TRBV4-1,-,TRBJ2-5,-,TGCGCCAGCAGCCGCGAAGCGAACTACAAAGAGACCCAGTACTTC,CASSREANYKETQYF
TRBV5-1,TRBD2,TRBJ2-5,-,TGCGCCAGTACACGACTAGCGGGAGGCCAAGAGACCCAGTACTTC,CASTRLAGGQETQYF
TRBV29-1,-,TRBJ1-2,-,TGCAGCGGCGGGGGGCTGACCGGCTATGGCTACACCTTC,CSGGGLTGYGYTF
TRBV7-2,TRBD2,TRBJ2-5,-,TGTGCCAGCAGTCTTGGACTAGCGGGGGGTCAAGAGACCCAGTACTTC,CASSLGLAGGQETQYF
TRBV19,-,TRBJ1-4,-,TGTGCCAGTAGGCGAGAGAATGAAAAACTGTTTTTT,CASRRENEKLFF
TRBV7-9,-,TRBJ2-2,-,TGTGCCGGGCGAAACACCGGGGAGCTGTTTTTT,CAGRNTGELFF
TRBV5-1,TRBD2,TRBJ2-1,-,TGCGCCAGCAGCTTGGGTCTAGCGGGAGTCAACTCCTACAATGAGCAGTTCTTC,CASSLGLAGVNSYNEQFF
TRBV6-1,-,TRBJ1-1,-,TGTGCCAGCCCCATGGCCCCTGGGAGTGAAGCTTTCTTT,CASPMAPGSEAFF
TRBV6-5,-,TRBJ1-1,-,TGTGCCAGCATTATGAACACTGAAGCTTTCTTT,CASIMNTEAFF
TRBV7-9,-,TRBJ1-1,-,TGTGCCAGCAGCCCAGCAGACGGGGTCACTGAAGCTTTCTTT,CASSPADGVTEAFF
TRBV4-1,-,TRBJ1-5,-,TGCGCCAGCAGCTCGTGGGCGGGGGGAAGTCAGCCCCAGCATTTT,CASSSWAGGSQPQHF
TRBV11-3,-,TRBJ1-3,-,TGTGCCAGCAGCTCCTTCGAGGGCTCTGGAAACACCATATATTTT,CASSSFEGSGNTIYF
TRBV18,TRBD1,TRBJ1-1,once,TGTGCCAGCTTAACAATCCAAGGGACAGCAAACACTGAAGCTTTCTTT,CASLTIQGTANTEAFF
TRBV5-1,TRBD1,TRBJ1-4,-,TGCGCCAGCAGCGAACGGGACAGGGGAGGAGAAAAACTGTTTTTT,CASSERDRGGEKLFF
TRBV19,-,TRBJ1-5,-,TGTGCCAGTAGTATAGTAGGAGACCCTATACAGCATTTT,CASSIVGDPIQHF
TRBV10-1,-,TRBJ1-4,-,TGCGCCAGCAGTGAAGGGGTTGGAGAAAAACTGTTTTTT,CASSEGVGEKLFF
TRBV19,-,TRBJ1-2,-,TGTGCCAGTAGTATAGTCGGAGGGCAGGGATTCAACTATGGCTACACCTTC,CASSIVGGQGFNYGYTF
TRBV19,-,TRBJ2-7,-,TGTGCCAGTAGTATGAGTATAGGGGGCTACGAGCAGTACTTC,CASSMSIGGYEQYF
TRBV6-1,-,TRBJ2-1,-,TGTGCCAGCAGTGAATCCCGCAATGAGCAGTTCTTC,CASSESRNEQFF
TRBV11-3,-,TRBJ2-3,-,TGTGCCAGCAGCCCGTATGCCCAGCGGGTCACAGATACGCAGTATTTT,CASSPYAQRVTDTQYF
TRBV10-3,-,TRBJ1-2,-,TGTGCCATCAGTGAGTCTACAGGGATGATCTATGGCTACACCTTC,CAISESTGMIYGYTF
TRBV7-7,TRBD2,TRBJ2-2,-,TGTGCTAGCGGGGGCCAACTGTCGAACACCGGGGAGCTGTTTTTT,CASGGQLSNTGELFF